In this sample, the clone carrying this T cell receptor (beta chain) turned up many times. Antigen: not known. TCR beta libraries were built with iRepertoire HTBI primers and Arm-PCR of CDR3 regions. Using its own MiXCR run on the multiplex PCR reads, TCRdb lists one record per CDR3 protein. The sample consists of fewer than 550,000 distinct CDR3 sequences, roughly 21% of them appearing once. Time point noted: persistent/refractory GD, antithyroid drugs over 5 years with positive TRAb. From PBMCs, RNA was extracted and then used to make the TCR library. The sample is drawn from a study of regulatory T cells in long-lasting Graves disease. This CDR3 contains 14 residues. Germline V gene lookup returns CDR1 MDHEN and CDR2 SYDVKM. Deletions cut 1 base from V and 3 bases from J, with 6 bases between. General observations from the study: Repertoires from persistent disease leaned toward TRBV28, TRBJ1-2 and TRBJ2-5. Persistent Graves' patients showed a TCR diversity that was lower than that of newly diagnosed ones. Thyroid tissue was not sampled; only peripheral blood was. Among persistent patients, a larger number of public clonotypes were shared (approximately 3,000) than among newly diagnosed patients (about 1,000).

Sequencing was performed on peripheral blood mononuclear cells (PBMCs), taken when the disease was refractory, from a patient treated with antithyroid drugs. This TCR was sampled from a female donor with Graves disease. The chain has TRBV28 and TRBJ1-4; no reliable D call. Here the CDR3 reads CASSLLGPNEKLFF. DNA of the CDR3: TGTGCCAGCAGTTTATTGGGCCCTAATGAAAAACTGTTTTTT.